The clone carrying this T cell receptor (beta chain) showed up just a few times. Source study methods: Between 23,224 and 690,600 TCRs appeared in each sample, and the median stood at around 92,000. From the RACE reads, TCRdb called clonotypes with MiXCR, one entry per CDR3 protein. These V and J calls are TCRdb output, not the study's own analysis. The table has about 350,000 distinct CDR3 sequences, around 5.5% seen once. Time point indicated: pre-sensitization, week 0. As to treatment: therapeutic diphenylcyclopropenone sensitization with weekly scalp DPC. Trimming took 4 bases from V and 5 from J, leaving 11 bases between them. CDR1 is SNHLY, CDR2 FYNNEI, per germline. The CDR3 extends over 13 amino acids. The sample originates from a study of human T cells and chemical hapten exposure. Study overall: The study lasted roughly 22 weeks, and patients were dosed weekly with diphenylcyclopropenone on the scalp throughout.

The gene calls are TRBV2 and TRBJ1-2; D not certain. This TCR came from a woman aged 18-29 years with alopecia areata. Some clones in this sample may be carry-over from other donors' samples. The specimen was whole blood, collected in connection with sensitization to the hapten diphenylcyclopropenone (DPC). CDR3 residues: CASSVYSAYGYTF. The CDR3 region has the DNA TGTGCCAGCAGTGTATACAGCGCGTATGGCTACACCTTC. Drawing the rest from reference TRBV2 and TRBJ1-2, the complete variable domain is EPEVTQTPSHQVTQMGQEVILRCVPISNHLYFYWYRQILGQKVEFLVSFYNNEISEKSEIFDDQFSVERPDGSNFTLKIRSTKLEDSAMYFCASSVYSAYGYTFGSGTRLTVV.